A selection of T cell receptor beta chains follows, all from one sample in a study of OX40 agonist ivuxolimab in advanced cancers. The table came from immunoSEQ multiplex PCR; TCRdb's copy has only in-frame clones and leaves some out. The table has roughly 65,000 clones, 60% to 85% seen once. This specimen consisted of CD4+ or CD8+ T cells sorted from blood, obtained in a trial of the OX40 agonist ivuxolimab. The receptors here all came from an adult with an advanced solid tumor such as melanoma, head and neck, liver or kidney cancer. Both conserved end residues are part of each CDR3. Fields, in order: J gene, clone size, V gene, D gene, CDR3 protein, CDR3 DNA. The D gene is left open where the match is weak. Not every row has a clone size; where given, it reads once, few, many or a size class.

J: TRBJ2-1
size: -
V: TRBV19
D: -
CDR3: CASSIPWSNEQFF
DNA: TGTGCCAGTAGTATCCCCTGGTCGAATGAGCAGTTCTTC

J: TRBJ1-2
size: -
V: TRBV30
D: TRBD1
CDR3: CAWGTGYGYTF
DNA: TGTGCCTGGGGGACAGGGTATGGCTACACCTTC

J: TRBJ1-1
size: medium-sized
V: TRBV14
D: TRBD1
CDR3: CASSQEWTGNTEAFF
DNA: TGTGCCAGCAGCCAAGAATGGACAGGGAACACTGAAGCTTTCTTT

J: TRBJ1-5
size: -
V: TRBV5-1
D: -
CDR3: CASSDGNQPQHF
DNA: TGCGCCAGCTCAGACGGCAATCAGCCCCAGCATTTT

J: TRBJ2-2
size: -
V: TRBV7-2
D: -
CDR3: CASSPIGWGTGELFF
DNA: TGTGCCAGCAGCCCCATCGGGTGGGGCACCGGGGAGCTGTTTTTT

J: TRBJ1-1
size: few
V: TRBV29-1
D: -
CDR3: CSVEERSTLNTEAFF
DNA: TGCAGCGTTGAAGAACGGTCCACCCTTAACACTGAAGCTTTCTTT

J: TRBJ2-7
size: -
V: TRBV10-2
D: TRBD1
CDR3: CASSGGGGSYEQYF
DNA: TGCGCCAGCAGTGGAGGGGGCGGTTCCTACGAGCAGTACTTC

J: TRBJ2-7
size: once
V: TRBV19
D: TRBD2
CDR3: CASSRMGLSTYEQYF
DNA: TGTGCCAGTAGTAGGATGGGACTATCTACCTACGAGCAGTACTTC

J: TRBJ1-5
size: -
V: TRBV18
D: -
CDR3: CASSTTPRQPQHF
DNA: TGTGCCAGCTCAACGACTCCTAGGCAGCCCCAGCATTTT

J: TRBJ2-7
size: -
V: TRBV7-9
D: TRBD1
CDR3: CASGSGQGSYEQYF
DNA: TGTGCCAGCGGCAGCGGACAGGGATCCTACGAGCAGTACTTC

J: TRBJ2-7
size: few
V: TRBV12-5
D: -
CDR3: CASGFPRGREGARYEQYF
DNA: TGTGCTAGTGGTTTCCCCAGGGGGAGGGAAGGAGCGAGATACGAGCAGTACTTC

J: TRBJ2-5
size: -
V: TRBV2
D: -
CDR3: CASSGLRRGETQYF
DNA: TGTGCCAGCAGCGGGCTCCGCAGAGGAGAGACCCAGTACTTC

J: TRBJ2-1
size: -
V: TRBV29-1
D: TRBD2
CDR3: CSVPPLIDSGAPYNEQFF
DNA: TGCAGCGTTCCCCCCCTGATCGATAGCGGGGCCCCTTACAATGAGCAGTTCTTC

J: TRBJ2-2
size: -
V: TRBV9
D: -
CDR3: CASSVGVAGGELFF
DNA: TGTGCCAGCAGCGTAGGGGTAGCAGGAGGGGAGCTGTTTTTT

J: TRBJ1-2
size: -
V: TRBV5-5
D: TRBD1
CDR3: CASSLLVQGGYGYTF
DNA: TGTGCCAGCAGCTTGTTGGTACAGGGGGGCTATGGCTACACCTTC

J: TRBJ1-1
size: few
V: TRBV2
D: -
CDR3: CASRQAGRHTEAFF
DNA: TGTGCCAGCAGACAAGCAGGGCGGCACACTGAAGCTTTCTTT

J: TRBJ2-3
size: -
V: TRBV19
D: -
CDR3: CASSINRARSTDTQYF
DNA: TGTGCCAGTAGTATAAACAGGGCGCGTAGCACAGATACGCAGTATTTT

J: TRBJ1-4
size: -
V: TRBV19
D: TRBD1
CDR3: CASTTGTGFGNEKLFF
DNA: TGTGCCAGTACTACCGGGACAGGGTTCGGTAATGAAAAACTGTTTTTT

J: TRBJ2-3
size: -
V: TRBV16
D: TRBD2
CDR3: CASSQFAGDTDTQYF
DNA: TGTGCCAGCAGCCAATTTGCGGGAGACACAGATACGCAGTATTTT

J: TRBJ1-2
size: -
V: TRBV5-4
D: -
CDR3: CASSLAVEGPNYGYTF
DNA: TGTGCCAGCAGCTTGGCCGTGGAGGGGCCTAACTATGGCTACACCTTC

J: TRBJ1-5
size: -
V: TRBV18
D: -
CDR3: CASSPPGIRGHQPQHF
DNA: TGTGCCAGCTCACCACCCGGTATTCGGGGGCATCAGCCCCAGCATTTT

J: TRBJ1-5
size: -
V: TRBV6-5
D: -
CDR3: CASSPGTGYNQPQHF
DNA: TGTGCCAGCAGCCCAGGGACGGGTTACAATCAGCCCCAGCATTTT

J: TRBJ2-7
size: once
V: TRBV28
D: TRBD1
CDR3: CASSFSDRSEQYF
DNA: TGTGCCAGCAGTTTCTCGGACAGGTCCGAGCAGTACTTC

J: TRBJ2-2
size: -
V: TRBV7-9
D: TRBD1
CDR3: CASSPTRQGANTGELFF
DNA: TGTGCCAGCAGCCCGACTCGACAGGGAGCGAACACCGGGGAGCTGTTTTTT

J: TRBJ2-1
size: -
V: TRBV5-1
D: TRBD2
CDR3: CASGLAGGGDEQFF
DNA: TGCGCCAGCGGTCTAGCGGGAGGTGGGGATGAGCAGTTCTTC

J: TRBJ1-5
size: few
V: TRBV4-2
D: TRBD1
CDR3: CASSQDLLQGAQPQHF
DNA: TGTGCCAGCAGCCAAGATCTCTTACAGGGGGCTCAGCCCCAGCATTTT

J: TRBJ2-7
size: -
V: TRBV9
D: TRBD1
CDR3: CASSAGTGNYEQYF
DNA: TGTGCCAGCAGCGCAGGGACAGGGAACTACGAGCAGTACTTC

J: TRBJ2-3
size: -
V: TRBV11-1
D: -
CDR3: CASTDGDPTDTQYF
DNA: TGTGCCAGCACCGATGGGGACCCCACAGATACGCAGTATTTT

J: TRBJ2-7
size: -
V: TRBV5-1
D: -
CDR3: CASSLAPGYEQYF
DNA: TGCGCCAGCAGCTTGGCCCCAGGCTACGAGCAGTACTTC

J: TRBJ2-7
size: -
V: TRBV10-1
D: TRBD1
CDR3: CASIRDSYEQYF
DNA: TGCGCCAGCATTCGGGACAGTTACGAGCAGTACTTC

J: TRBJ2-6
size: -
V: TRBV15
D: -
CDR3: CATSPQRNSGANVLTF
DNA: TGTGCCACCAGCCCCCAGAGGAACTCTGGGGCCAACGTCCTGACTTTC

J: TRBJ1-3
size: -
V: TRBV28
D: TRBD1
CDR3: CASSPTGDSGNTIYF
DNA: TGTGCCAGCAGCCCGACAGGGGACTCTGGAAACACCATATATTTT

J: TRBJ2-5
size: -
V: TRBV7-2
D: TRBD2
CDR3: CASSYGAGGPETQYF
DNA: TGTGCCAGCAGCTACGGAGCGGGGGGCCCAGAGACCCAGTACTTC

J: TRBJ2-1
size: -
V: TRBV15
D: TRBD1
CDR3: CATSIGDRGLNEQFF
DNA: TGTGCCACCAGCATTGGTGACAGGGGGCTCAATGAGCAGTTCTTC

J: TRBJ2-5
size: -
V: TRBV18
D: TRBD2
CDR3: CASSLNSRLAGQETQYF
DNA: TGTGCCAGCTCACTCAATTCCCGACTAGCGGGACAAGAGACCCAGTACTTC

J: TRBJ2-7
size: -
V: TRBV19
D: TRBD1
CDR3: CASSTGTGGSDEQYF
DNA: TGTGCCAGTAGCACCGGGACAGGGGGCTCGGACGAGCAGTACTTC

J: TRBJ1-4
size: -
V: TRBV2
D: -
CDR3: CASIRDATNEKLFF
DNA: TGTGCCAGCATTCGGGATGCAACTAATGAAAAACTGTTTTTT

J: TRBJ2-3
size: -
V: TRBV18
D: -
CDR3: CASSPTQGDTQYF
DNA: TGTGCCAGCTCCCCCACTCAGGGAGATACGCAGTATTTT

J: TRBJ1-2
size: -
V: TRBV2
D: -
CDR3: CASSESSRGYTF
DNA: TGTGCCAGCAGTGAAAGTTCGCGTGGCTACACCTTC

J: TRBJ2-3
size: -
V: TRBV19
D: TRBD2
CDR3: CASSPLAGGSTDTQYF
DNA: TGTGCCAGTAGTCCACTAGCGGGGGGGAGCACAGATACGCAGTATTTT

J: TRBJ2-7
size: -
V: TRBV9
D: TRBD2
CDR3: CASSVGLAGTYEQYF
DNA: TGTGCCAGCAGCGTCGGACTAGCGGGAACCTACGAGCAGTACTTC

J: TRBJ2-7
size: -
V: TRBV2
D: TRBD1
CDR3: CASRKGQGSNEQYF
DNA: TGTGCCAGCAGGAAGGGACAGGGGTCGAACGAGCAGTACTTC

J: TRBJ2-3
size: -
V: TRBV7-9
D: -
CDR3: CASSTHTIRTDTQYF
DNA: TGTGCCAGCAGCACGCACACTATTCGCACAGATACGCAGTATTTT

J: TRBJ2-1
size: -
V: TRBV30
D: -
CDR3: CAWNWEPLLGEQFF
DNA: TGTGCCTGGAACTGGGAACCCCTCCTGGGTGAGCAGTTCTTC

J: TRBJ2-2
size: -
V: TRBV19
D: -
CDR3: CASRTRQSTGELFF
DNA: TGTGCCAGTAGGACAAGACAGAGCACCGGGGAGCTGTTTTTT

J: TRBJ2-2
size: -
V: TRBV6-4
D: -
CDR3: CASRGRGRGLTGELFF
DNA: TGTGCCAGCAGGGGACGGGGACGGGGCCTCACCGGGGAGCTGTTTTTT

J: TRBJ1-3
size: -
V: TRBV4-1
D: -
CDR3: CASSQAWVSSGNTIYF
DNA: TGCGCCAGCAGCCAAGCTTGGGTTAGCTCTGGAAACACCATATATTTT

J: TRBJ1-4
size: -
V: TRBV5-1
D: -
CDR3: CASSLVPSTNEKLFF
DNA: TGCGCCAGCAGCTTGGTGCCGAGTACAAATGAAAAACTGTTTTTT

J: TRBJ2-3
size: -
V: TRBV12-5
D: TRBD2
CDR3: CASGPKRGGLIGPSVADTQYF
DNA: TGTGCTAGTGGTCCAAAGCGGGGGGGCCTCATAGGTCCCTCCGTGGCAGATACGCAGTATTTT

J: TRBJ1-5
size: -
V: TRBV2
D: -
CDR3: CASTPEGGNGQPQHF
DNA: TGTGCCAGCACCCCGGAGGGAGGGAACGGTCAGCCCCAGCATTTT

J: TRBJ1-2
size: -
V: TRBV19
D: -
CDR3: CASSSPHTNYGYTF
DNA: TGTGCCAGTAGTTCCCCACATACTAACTATGGCTACACCTTC

J: TRBJ1-5
size: -
V: TRBV7-2
D: -
CDR3: CASSLTTGGPQPQHF
DNA: TGTGCCAGCAGCTTAACTACCGGGGGGCCTCAGCCCCAGCATTTT

J: TRBJ1-1
size: -
V: TRBV4-1
D: -
CDR3: CASSQDSNKNTEAFF
DNA: TGCGCCAGCAGCCAAGACTCAAACAAGAACACTGAAGCTTTCTTT

J: TRBJ2-2
size: -
V: TRBV7-2
D: -
CDR3: CASSFGGLTGTGELFF
DNA: TGTGCCAGCAGCTTCGGGGGCTTAACGGGAACCGGGGAGCTGTTTTTT